This TCR beta chain emerged from a study of T cell responses to AZD1222 COVID-19 vaccine. General study findings and limits: Baseline antibody screening turned up just six seropositive AZD1222 recipients. The study sampled repertoires only after the peak T cell response. Clonal diversity was possibly underestimated, and white British individuals and females predominated among donors.

Notes on this clone: As yet, its antigen is unknown.

Assay used: immunoSEQ multiplex PCR; TCRdb lists only in-frame clones, some missing. This sample carries 150,000 or so clones, about nine tenths of them seen once, and the ten largest clones take approximately 17%. V was cut by 3 bases and J by 4 bases, with 13 bases left in between. Germline lookup yields CDR1 SNHLY and CDR2 FYNNEI. The CDR3 is 14 amino acids. The sample in question was peripheral blood, obtained on day 0 of AZD1222 vaccination. The TCR was taken from an adult in good health. The chain combines TRBV2 with TRBJ2-7, with D perhaps assigned TRBD1 or TRBD2 (5 bases each). CDR3 residues: CASSEGQGRYEQYF. CDR3 DNA: TGTGCCAGCAGTGAGGGGCAGGGACGGTACGAGCAGTACTTC.